This T cell receptor beta chain originates from a study of T cell changes during pregnancy in multiple sclerosis. The method was immunoSEQ multiplex PCR; TCRdb's version includes in-frame clones alone and lacks a portion of them. Among more than 20,000 clones, roughly nine tenths were seen once, and the ten largest hold under 9.5%. CDR3 length: 14 residues. V lost 3 bases and J 5 bases, leaving 13 bases between the germline ends. Per germline, CDR1 SEHNR and CDR2 FQNEAQ (reference sequence). The sequenced sample was CD8+ T cells from peripheral blood mononuclear cells, obtained in the third trimester of pregnancy. The chain recombines TRBV7-9 with TRBJ1-2, with D unclear. The TCR was taken from a female donor in good health, enrolled as a control in a pregnancy study. The CDR3 DNA reads TGTGCCAGCAGCTTTATTGGCCCTTTTTATGGCTACACCTTC. Protein sequence: CASSFIGPFYGYTF.